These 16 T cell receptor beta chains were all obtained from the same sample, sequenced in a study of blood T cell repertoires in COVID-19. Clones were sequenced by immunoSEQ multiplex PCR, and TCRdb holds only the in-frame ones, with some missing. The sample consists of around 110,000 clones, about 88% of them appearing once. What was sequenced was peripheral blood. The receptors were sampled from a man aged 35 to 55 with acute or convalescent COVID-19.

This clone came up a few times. The CDR3 reads CSVEDRLAGDGEQYF. The CDR3 DNA reads TGCAGCGTTGAAGATCGACTAGCGGGAGATGGCGAGCAGTACTTC. This chain links TRBV29-1 with TRBJ2-7; 12 bases agree with TRBD2. The CDR3 length is 15 residues. V was pared by 0 bases and J by 6 bases, with 6 bases of the junction left unmatched. The germline CDR1 and CDR2 sequences are SQVTM and ANQGSEA.

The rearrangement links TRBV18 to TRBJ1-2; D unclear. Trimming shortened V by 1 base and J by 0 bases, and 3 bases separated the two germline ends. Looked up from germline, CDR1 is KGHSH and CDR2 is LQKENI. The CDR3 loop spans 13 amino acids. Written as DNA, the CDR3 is TGTGCCAGCTCACCACAGCCTAACTATGGCTACACCTTC. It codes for CASSPQPNYGYTF.

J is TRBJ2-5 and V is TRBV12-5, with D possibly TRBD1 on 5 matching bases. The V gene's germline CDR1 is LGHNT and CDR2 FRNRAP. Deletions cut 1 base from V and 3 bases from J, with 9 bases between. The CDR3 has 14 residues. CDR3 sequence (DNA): TGTGCTAGTGGTTTGGACAGGCAAAAAGAGACCCAGTACTTC. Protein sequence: CASGLDRQKETQYF.

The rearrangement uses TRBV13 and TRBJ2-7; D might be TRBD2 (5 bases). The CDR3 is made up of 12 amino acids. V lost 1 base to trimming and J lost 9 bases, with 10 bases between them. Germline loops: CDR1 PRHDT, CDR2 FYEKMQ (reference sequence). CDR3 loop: CASSLDGERQYF. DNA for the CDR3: TGTGCCAGCAGCTTAGACGGGGAGCGGCAGTACTTC. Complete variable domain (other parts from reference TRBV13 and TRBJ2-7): AAGVIQSPRHLIKEKRETATLKCYPIPRHDTVYWYQQGPGQDPQFLISFYEKMQSDKGSIPDRFSAQQFSDYHSELNMSSLELGDSALYFCASSLDGERQYFGPGTRLTVT.

The chain's CDR3 is CSVEGLSPSKAKNIQYF. The CDR3 coding sequence is TGCAGCGTTGAGGGACTTAGTCCCTCTAAAGCCAAAAACATTCAGTACTTC. The rearrangement joins TRBV29-1 to TRBJ2-4; D perhaps matches TRBD2 (6 bases). The germline CDR1 and CDR2 sequences are SQVTM and ANQGSEA. The CDR3 length is 17 residues. V lost 3 bases and J 0 bases, leaving 18 bases between the germline ends. The full variable domain, rest sourced from reference TRBV29-1 and TRBJ2-4, is SAVISQKPSRDICQRGTSLTIQCQVDSQVTMMFWYRQQPGQSLTLIATANQGSEATYESGFVIDKFPISRPNLTFSTLTVSNMSPEDSSIYLCSVEGLSPSKAKNIQYFGAGTRLSVL.

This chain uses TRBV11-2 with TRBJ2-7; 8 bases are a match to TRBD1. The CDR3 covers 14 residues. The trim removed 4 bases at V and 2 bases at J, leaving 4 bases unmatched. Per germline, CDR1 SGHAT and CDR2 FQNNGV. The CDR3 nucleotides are TGTGCCAGCAGCTATGACAGGGGCACCTACGAGCAGTACTTC. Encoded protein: CASSYDRGTYEQYF.

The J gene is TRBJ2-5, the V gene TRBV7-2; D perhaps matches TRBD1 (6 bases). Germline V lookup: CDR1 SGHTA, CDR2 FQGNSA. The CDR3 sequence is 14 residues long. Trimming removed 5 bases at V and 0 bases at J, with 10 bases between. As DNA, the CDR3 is TGTGCCAGCAGCGTGGGACATAACCAAGAGACCCAGTACTTC. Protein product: CASSVGHNQETQYF.

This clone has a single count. CDR3 sequence (DNA): TGTGCCAGCAGCTTAGGACAGGCGGATGAGCAGTTCTTC. Translated, it gives CASSLGQADEQFF. V and J are TRBV7-2 and TRBJ2-1; the D gene is possibly TRBD1 (6 bases). The V gene's germline CDR1 is SGHTA and CDR2 FQGNSA. The CDR3 length is 13 residues. V shed 1 base and J shed 8 bases, with 9 bases lying between them.

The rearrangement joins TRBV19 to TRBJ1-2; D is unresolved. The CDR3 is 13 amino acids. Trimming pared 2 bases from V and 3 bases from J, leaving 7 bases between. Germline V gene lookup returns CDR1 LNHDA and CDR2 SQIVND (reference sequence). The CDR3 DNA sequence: TGTGCCAGTAGTATAAACCGGGACTATGGCTACACCTTC. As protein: CASSINRDYGYTF. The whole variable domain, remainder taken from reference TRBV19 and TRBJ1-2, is DGGITQSPKYLFRKEGQNVTLSCEQNLNHDAMYWYRQDPGQGLRLIYYSQIVNDFQKGDIAEGYSVSREKKESFPLTVTSAQKNPTAFYLCASSINRDYGYTFGSGTRLTVV.

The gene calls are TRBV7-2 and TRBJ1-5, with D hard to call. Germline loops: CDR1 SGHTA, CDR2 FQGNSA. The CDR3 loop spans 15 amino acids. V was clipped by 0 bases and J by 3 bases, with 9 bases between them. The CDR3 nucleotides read TGTGCCAGCAGCTTAGCGTCCGGGGACAATCAGCCCCAGCATTTT. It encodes CASSLASGDNQPQHF.

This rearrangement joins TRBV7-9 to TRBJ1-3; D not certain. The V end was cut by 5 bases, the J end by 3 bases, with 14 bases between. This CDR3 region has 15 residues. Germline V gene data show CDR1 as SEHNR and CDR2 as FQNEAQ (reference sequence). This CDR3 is CASSNLASGGNTIYF. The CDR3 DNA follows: TGTGCCAGCAGCAACCTGGCAAGCGGTGGAAACACCATATATTTT.

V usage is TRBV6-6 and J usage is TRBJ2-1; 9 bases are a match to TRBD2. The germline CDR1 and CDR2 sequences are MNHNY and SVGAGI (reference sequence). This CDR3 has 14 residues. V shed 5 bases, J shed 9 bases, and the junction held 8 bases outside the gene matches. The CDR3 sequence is CASSGRTSAGEQFF. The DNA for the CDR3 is TGTGCCAGCAGTGGTCGGACTAGCGCAGGTGAGCAGTTCTTC.

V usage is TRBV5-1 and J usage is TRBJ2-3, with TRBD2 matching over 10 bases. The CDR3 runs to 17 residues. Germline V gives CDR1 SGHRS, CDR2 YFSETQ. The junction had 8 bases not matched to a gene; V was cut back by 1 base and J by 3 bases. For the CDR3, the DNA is TGCGCCAGCAGCTTGAAGCGGGGGGGCCGTCGGACAGATACGCAGTATTTT. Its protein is CASSLKRGGRRTDTQYF.

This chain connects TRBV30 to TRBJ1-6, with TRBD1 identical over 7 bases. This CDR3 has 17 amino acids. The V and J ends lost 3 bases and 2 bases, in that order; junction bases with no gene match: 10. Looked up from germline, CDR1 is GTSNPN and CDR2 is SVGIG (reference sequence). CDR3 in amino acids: CAWRRQGAVPYNSPLHF. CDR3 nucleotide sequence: TGTGCCTGGAGGAGACAGGGAGCAGTCCCCTATAATTCACCCCTCCACTTT.

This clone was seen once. Here the CDR3 DNA reads TGTGCCAGTAGTATTTCTTCGACTGGGTCCTATAATTCACCCCTCCACTTT. Translated: CASSISSTGSYNSPLHF. This sequence joins TRBV19 and TRBJ1-6; D unresolved. The CDR3 consists of 17 residues. With 3 bases removed from V and 1 base from J, the gap between germline ends came to 13 bases. CDR1 LNHDA and CDR2 SQIVND come from the germline V gene (reference sequence).

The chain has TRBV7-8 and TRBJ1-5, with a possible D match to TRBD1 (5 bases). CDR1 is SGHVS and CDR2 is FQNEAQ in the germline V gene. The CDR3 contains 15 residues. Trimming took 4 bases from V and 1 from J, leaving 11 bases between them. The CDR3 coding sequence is TGTGCCAGCAGCTACTCGGGGGGGAGCAATCAGCCCCAGCATTTT. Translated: CASSYSGGSNQPQHF.